This is a list of T cell receptor beta chains from one sample in a study of identical twins. TCRdb processed the 5' RACE reads anew with MiXCR; each CDR3 protein has one entry. The sample holds 300,000 or so distinct CDR3 sequences, roughly 9.7% seen once. The same data also went into a second study, on yellow fever vaccine responses in identical twins.

Material for sequencing was CD8+ T cells sorted from blood. The receptors originated from a woman aged 18-29 years in good health. CDR3s include the opening cysteine and the closing phenylalanine or tryptophan. D genes are given only for firm matches. Some rows mark clone size as missing; the rest say once, few, many or name a class of expanded clone.

clone_size,j_call,v_call,d_call,cdr3_aa,cdr3_nt
-,TRBJ2-7,TRBV29-1,-,CSVEEIREGGDSYEQYF,TGCAGCGTTGAAGAGATTAGAGAGGGGGGCGACTCCTACGAGCAGTACTTC
few,TRBJ2-5,TRBV15,-,CATSNGQETQYF,TGTGCCACCAGCAACGGGCAGGAGACCCAGTACTTC
many,TRBJ2-5,TRBV4-1,-,CASSQDAENQETQYF,TGCGCCAGCAGCCAAGACGCCGAGAACCAAGAGACCCAGTACTTC
-,TRBJ2-5,TRBV28,TRBD2,CASSWAPTSEQETQYF,TGTGCCAGCAGTTGGGCCCCCACTAGCGAGCAAGAGACCCAGTACTTC
few,TRBJ2-7,TRBV7-9,TRBD2,CASSPRGGLDYEQYF,TGTGCCAGCAGTCCACGGGGAGGGTTGGACTACGAGCAGTACTTC
many,TRBJ1-2,TRBV6-1,TRBD1,CASSTGTGGSYGYTF,TGTGCCAGCAGCACCGGGACAGGGGGTTCCTATGGCTACACCTTC
-,TRBJ2-5,TRBV7-8,-,CASSFKDFSKKTQYF,TGTGCCAGCAGCTTCAAGGATTTCAGCAAAAAGACCCAGTACTTC
many,TRBJ1-4,TRBV12-3/TRBV12-4,-,CASSSRTDGDEKLFF,TGTGCCAGCAGTTCCCGGACGGATGGAGACGAAAAACTGTTTTTT
few,TRBJ2-1,TRBV29-1,-,CSVERGSSYNEQFF,TGCAGCGTTGAACGTGGGAGCTCCTACAATGAGCAGTTCTTC
many,TRBJ2-1,TRBV15,-,CATSTKRTPYNEQFF,TGTGCCACCAGCACCAAAAGGACCCCCTACAATGAGCAGTTCTTC
many,TRBJ2-3,TRBV12-3/TRBV12-4,-,CASSLGVSLFTDTQYF,TGTGCCAGCAGTTTAGGGGTCTCGTTATTCACAGATACGCAGTATTTT
many,TRBJ2-3,TRBV11-2,-,CASSSVRGGTDTQYF,TGTGCCAGCAGCTCGGTCCGAGGGGGTACAGATACGCAGTATTTT
many,TRBJ1-1,TRBV10-3,TRBD1,CAISEGQGEAFF,TGTGCCATCAGTGAAGGACAGGGTGAAGCTTTCTTT
many,TRBJ2-7,TRBV12-3/TRBV12-4,-,CASGDYEQYF,TGTGCCAGCGGAGACTACGAGCAGTACTTC
-,TRBJ2-7,TRBV29-1,TRBD1,CSVEADRGEQYF,TGCAGCGTTGAAGCCGACAGGGGCGAGCAGTACTTC
few,TRBJ2-4,TRBV15,TRBD2,CATSKGPGGDLAKNIQYF,TGTGCCACCAGCAAGGGCCCTGGGGGGGATCTAGCCAAAAACATTCAGTACTTC
many,TRBJ2-7,TRBV4-1,TRBD1,CASSQVLEGGDYEQYF,TGCGCCAGCAGCCAAGTCTTGGAAGGGGGCGATTACGAGCAGTACTTC
many,TRBJ2-3,TRBV24-1,TRBD1,CATSAPGQGTDTQYF,TGTGCCACCAGTGCCCCGGGACAGGGCACAGATACGCAGTATTTT
-,TRBJ2-1,TRBV4-3,TRBD2,CALGTSGRPYNEQFF,TGCGCCTTAGGGACTAGCGGGAGGCCATACAATGAGCAGTTCTTC
many,TRBJ1-4,TRBV4-2,TRBD1,CASSQDPPGQGSEKLFF,TGTGCCAGCAGCCAAGACCCCCCCGGACAGGGGAGTGAAAAACTGTTTTTT
many,TRBJ2-7,TRBV28,-,CASSWLSSYEQYF,TGTGCCAGTTCTTGGCTATCCTCCTACGAGCAGTACTTC
-,TRBJ2-1,TRBV24-1,-,CATSEDRISYNEQFF,TGTGCCACCAGTGAGGACAGAATCTCCTACAATGAGCAGTTCTTC
-,TRBJ2-3,TRBV5-8,-,CASRQTNTDTQYF,TGTGCCAGCAGACAAACTAACACAGATACGCAGTATTTT
few,TRBJ2-2,TRBV28,-,CASYRNTGELFF,TGTGCCAGCTACAGGAACACCGGGGAGCTGTTTTTT
few,TRBJ2-3,TRBV9,TRBD2,CASSVGLADTDTQYF,TGTGCCAGCAGCGTAGGGCTAGCGGACACAGATACGCAGTATTTT
-,TRBJ1-6,TRBV4-1,-,CASSLYGGLHF,TGCGCCAGCAGCCTTTACGGAGGGTTACACTTT
few,TRBJ2-1,TRBV7-2,TRBD2,CASSSDIGTRAYNEQFF,TGTGCCAGCAGCTCGGATATCGGGACTAGGGCCTACAATGAGCAGTTCTTC
-,TRBJ2-3,TRBV29-1,-,CSVVVADYTDTQYF,TGCAGCGTTGTGGTAGCGGATTACACAGATACGCAGTATTTT
few,TRBJ2-7,TRBV7-9,-,CASSSYGRREEQYF,TGTGCCAGCAGCTCCTATGGACGGCGAGAAGAGCAGTACTTC
many,TRBJ2-7,TRBV7-2,TRBD1,CASSTYLGTAYEQYF,TGTGCCAGCAGCACCTACCTGGGGACAGCCTACGAGCAGTACTTC
few,TRBJ2-2,TRBV12-3/TRBV12-4,TRBD2,CASSLLSGSGPGELFF,TGTGCCAGCAGTCTACTGAGCGGGAGTGGTCCCGGGGAGCTGTTTTTT
-,TRBJ2-3,TRBV30,-,CAWTAFPGTSDTQYF,TGTGCCTGGACCGCATTCCCGGGAACTTCAGATACGCAGTATTTT
few,TRBJ1-1,TRBV7-6,TRBD1,CASSLGDRVNTEAFF,TGTGCCAGCAGCTTAGGGGACAGGGTGAACACTGAAGCTTTCTTT
-,TRBJ2-5,TRBV7-9,-,CASSWTDSQETQYF,TGTGCCAGCAGCTGGACAGATTCCCAAGAGACCCAGTACTTC
many,TRBJ1-1,TRBV28,-,CASSFWRGGTEAFF,TGTGCCAGCAGTTTTTGGAGGGGGGGCACTGAAGCTTTCTTT
-,TRBJ2-7,TRBV4-3,-,CASSQESGAPSYEQYF,TGCGCCAGCAGCCAAGAATCGGGGGCACCCTCCTACGAGCAGTACTTC
many,TRBJ2-2,TRBV5-1,-,CASSLKGSGYHTGELFF,TGCGCCAGCAGCTTGAAGGGCTCCGGGTATCACACCGGGGAGCTGTTTTTT
many,TRBJ2-3,TRBV10-3,-,CATDGPSTDTQYF,TGTGCCACCGATGGGCCTAGCACAGATACGCAGTATTTT
few,TRBJ2-5,TRBV5-1,-,CASSPGLNQETQYF,TGCGCCAGCAGCCCCGGACTGAACCAAGAGACCCAGTACTTC
many,TRBJ2-1,TRBV11-3,TRBD2,CASSLGPSGPYNEQFF,TGTGCCAGCAGCTTAGGACCTAGCGGGCCCTACAATGAGCAGTTCTTC
-,TRBJ2-1,TRBV7-9,-,CASSSTSAGFRDNEQFF,TGTGCCAGCAGCTCAACGTCCGCAGGGTTCCGGGACAATGAGCAGTTCTTC
few,TRBJ1-2,TRBV27,TRBD1,CASSRQIPVQGGYGYTF,TGTGCCAGCAGCAGACAGATACCCGTCCAGGGGGGCTATGGCTACACCTTC
many,TRBJ1-1,TRBV6-5,TRBD1,CASRQGGTEAFF,TGTGCCAGCCGACAGGGCGGCACTGAAGCTTTCTTT
many,TRBJ1-2,TRBV10-3,-,CAISEWQHFYGYTF,TGTGCCATCAGTGAGTGGCAGCACTTCTATGGCTACACCTTC
many,TRBJ2-2,TRBV13,TRBD1,CASSRTGVATGELFF,TGTGCCAGCAGCCGCACAGGGGTTGCCACCGGGGAGCTGTTTTTT
-,TRBJ2-7,TRBV7-9,-,CASSRPSGREQYF,TGTGCCAGCAGCAGACCTTCGGGCCGCGAGCAGTACTTC
many,TRBJ1-5,TRBV12-3/TRBV12-4,-,CASSLRFGGLQPQHF,TGTGCCAGCAGTTTAAGGTTTGGGGGACTTCAGCCCCAGCATTTT
-,TRBJ1-1,TRBV7-9,TRBD1,CASSAGGGWGTEAFF,TGTGCCAGCAGCGCTGGAGGGGGCTGGGGGACTGAAGCTTTCTTT
few,TRBJ1-5,TRBV5-5,-,CASSLATNQPQHF,TGTGCCAGCAGCTTGGCCACCAATCAGCCCCAGCATTTT
many,TRBJ2-5,TRBV21-1,-,CASSLGTEQETQYF,TGTGCCAGCAGCCTGGGGACGGAACAAGAGACCCAGTACTTC
many,TRBJ1-2,TRBV5-1,TRBD1,CASSSTGQNYGYTF,TGCGCCAGCAGCTCAACGGGACAGAATTATGGCTACACCTTC
many,TRBJ1-1,TRBV5-1,-,CASSLGLSDTEAFF,TGCGCCAGCAGCTTAGGGTTGTCGGACACTGAAGCTTTCTTT
-,TRBJ2-1,TRBV4-3,TRBD2,CASSQALAGGIGNEQFF,TGCGCCAGCAGCCAAGCACTAGCGGGAGGTATAGGCAATGAGCAGTTCTTC
-,TRBJ1-4,TRBV6-5,TRBD1,CASSYRTDREKLFF,TGTGCCAGCAGTTATCGAACGGACAGGGAAAAACTGTTTTTT
few,TRBJ2-5,TRBV7-3,-,CASSSGTLETQYF,TGTGCCAGCAGCTCCGGGACTCTAGAGACCCAGTACTTC
many,TRBJ2-7,TRBV12-3/TRBV12-4,-,CASSPVGAYEQYF,TGTGCCAGCAGTCCAGTGGGGGCTTACGAGCAGTACTTC
-,TRBJ2-1,TRBV28,TRBD2,CASSLNFPEVNSGSNWDEQFF,TGTGCCAGCAGTTTGAATTTTCCCGAAGTAAATAGCGGGAGTAATTGGGATGAGCAGTTCTTC
-,TRBJ1-4,TRBV28,-,CASSSAGVGKLFF,TGTGCCAGCAGTTCCGCCGGCGTAGGAAAACTGTTTTTT
few,TRBJ1-2,TRBV14,-,CASSQDMGDYGYTF,TGTGCCAGCAGCCAAGATATGGGAGACTATGGCTACACCTTC
few,TRBJ2-3,TRBV5-1,-,CASSLDSVDTDTQYF,TGCGCCAGCAGCTTGGATTCGGTCGACACAGATACGCAGTATTTT